This T cell receptor beta chain stems from a study of radiation and T cells in renal cell carcinoma. Findings and caveats of the study: No pretreatment tumor biopsies were available for baseline clonotypes. In blood, top tumor clones expanded by 2 weeks, shrinking by 4.

To note about this clone: The target antigen is unknown.

Sequencing used immunoSEQ multiplex PCR; TCRdb keeps in-frame clones, though not all of them. The sample includes about 150,000 clones, about 91% of them seen just once. From germline, CDR1 is SNHLY and CDR2 FYNNEI. V dropped 6 bases and J dropped 6 bases, with 7 bases sitting between them. CDR3 length: 11 residues. As to time point: blood 2 weeks post-SBRT. Treatment of the sample: 15 Gy SBRT to primary tumor, nephrectomy 4 weeks later. After SBRT, blood was collected at 2 and 4 weeks, plus baseline. The V call is TRBV2, the J call TRBJ2-3; D might be TRBD1 (6 bases). This receptor was identified in a woman in her forties or fifties with renal cell carcinoma. The material sequenced was blood, taken from a patient whose treatment included radiotherapy and nephrectomy. CDR3 nucleotide sequence: TGTGCCAGCAGGGGGGCGGATACGCAGTATTTT. Protein sequence: CASRGADTQYF.